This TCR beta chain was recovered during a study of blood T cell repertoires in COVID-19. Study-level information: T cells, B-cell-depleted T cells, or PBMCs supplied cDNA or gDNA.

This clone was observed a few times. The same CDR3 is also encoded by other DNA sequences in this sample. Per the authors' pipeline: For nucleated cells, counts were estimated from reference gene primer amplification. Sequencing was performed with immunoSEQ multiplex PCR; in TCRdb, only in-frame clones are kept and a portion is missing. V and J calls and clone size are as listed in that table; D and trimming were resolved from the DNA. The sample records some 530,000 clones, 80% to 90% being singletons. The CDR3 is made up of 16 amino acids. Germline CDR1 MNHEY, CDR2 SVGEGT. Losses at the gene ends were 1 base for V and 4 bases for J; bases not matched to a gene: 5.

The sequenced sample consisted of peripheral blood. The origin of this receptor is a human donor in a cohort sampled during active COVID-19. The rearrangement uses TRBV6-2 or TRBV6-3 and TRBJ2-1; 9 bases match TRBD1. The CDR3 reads CASSYLGQGGYNEQFF. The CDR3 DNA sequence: TGTGCCAGCAGTTACTTGGGACAGGGAGGGTACAATGAGCAGTTCTTC.